The rows below give T cell receptor beta chains drawn from one sample of a study of T cells in Graves' hyperthyroidism and ophthalmopathy. TCRdb itself ran the multiplex PCR reads through MiXCR, one entry per CDR3 protein. The table lists 300,000 to 400,000 distinct CDR3 sequences, roughly 15% of them singletons, with around 19% in the top ten. Specimen: blood. The receptor set was obtained from a woman in her twenties or thirties with Graves' ophthalmopathy. Each CDR3 is given with its conserved first and last residue. The D gene is left open where the match is weak. Part of the rows lack a size; the others show once, few, many or a class for expanded clones.

d_call j_call v_call clone_size cdr3_aa cdr3_nt
TRBD2 TRBJ2-3 TRBV12-3/TRBV12-4 - CASLFYSGGTATDTQYF TGTGCCAGCTTATTTTATAGCGGGGGGACAGCCACAGATACGCAGTATTTT
- TRBJ1-2 TRBV6-2/TRBV6-3 - CASSYPHYGYTF TGTGCCAGCAGTTACCCGCACTATGGCTACACCTTC
TRBD1 TRBJ1-2 TRBV12-3/TRBV12-4 many CASSPGQGSVYGYTF TGTGCCAGCAGTCCCGGACAGGGGAGCGTCTATGGCTACACCTTC
- TRBJ1-3 TRBV11-2 few CASSLVQGRSGNTIYF TGTGCCAGCAGCTTAGTGCAGGGACGCTCTGGAAACACCATATATTTT
- TRBJ1-1 TRBV5-1 many CASSFRGMGGLDTEAFF TGCGCCAGCAGCTTTCGGGGGATGGGAGGTTTGGACACTGAAGCTTTCTTT
- TRBJ1-2 TRBV2 many CASPRVDGYTF TGTGCCAGCCCCAGGGTTGATGGCTACACCTTC
TRBD2 TRBJ2-1 TRBV6-2/TRBV6-3 - CASSRTSGSYNEQFF TGTGCCAGCAGTCGGACTAGCGGTTCCTACAATGAGCAGTTCTTC
- TRBJ2-7 TRBV19 few CATRDLRGHEQYF TGTGCCACCCGAGACCTCAGGGGCCACGAGCAGTACTTC
- TRBJ1-2 TRBV15 - CATSSDSNYGYTF TGTGCCACCAGCAGTGACAGTAACTATGGCTACACCTTC
- TRBJ2-5 TRBV11-2 many CASSLGQRVQETQYF TGTGCCAGCAGCTTAGGACAAAGGGTTCAAGAGACCCAGTACTTC
TRBD1 TRBJ1-5 TRBV30 medium-sized CAWRGQASNQPQHF TGTGCCTGGAGAGGACAGGCTAGCAATCAGCCCCAGCATTTT
TRBD2 TRBJ2-7 TRBV29-1 few CSVVAGGPSEQYF TGCAGCGTTGTAGCGGGGGGGCCGAGCGAGCAGTACTTC
- TRBJ2-3 TRBV6-1 many CASWGETSTDTQYF TGTGCCAGCTGGGGTGAGACTAGCACAGATACGCAGTATTTT
- TRBJ2-7 TRBV5-1 many CASSWGQDPTYEQYF TGCGCCAGCAGCTGGGGGCAGGACCCTACCTACGAGCAGTACTTC
- TRBJ2-7 TRBV18 many CASSPGQAAYEQYF TGTGCCAGCTCACCAGGGCAGGCCGCCTACGAGCAGTACTTC
- TRBJ2-7 TRBV7-8 many CASSRGTESSYEQYF TGTGCCAGCAGCCGAGGGACCGAGAGCTCCTACGAGCAGTACTTC
TRBD1 TRBJ2-2 TRBV6-1 - CASSRRGRDGELFF TGTGCCAGCAGTCGCAGGGGGCGCGACGGGGAGCTGTTTTTT
TRBD1 TRBJ2-1 TRBV28 many CASRRTGSYNEQFF TGTGCCAGCAGGCGGACAGGGTCCTACAATGAGCAGTTCTTC
TRBD2 TRBJ2-3 TRBV12-3/TRBV12-4 many CASSSSGAGYTDTQYF TGTGCCAGCAGTTCCAGTGGAGCGGGATACACAGATACGCAGTATTTT
TRBD1 TRBJ1-3 TRBV24-1 few CATSRDREDTIYF TGTGCCACCAGCCGGGACAGGGAGGACACCATATATTTT
- TRBJ2-1 TRBV14 few CASSQGLVYNEQFF TGTGCCAGCAGCCAAGGCTTGGTATACAATGAGCAGTTCTTC
- TRBJ1-3 TRBV2 many CASTQAGNTIYF TGTGCCAGCACTCAGGCTGGAAACACCATATATTTT
TRBD1 TRBJ2-5 TRBV5-4 many CASSFPGTGWQETQYF TGTGCCAGCAGCTTTCCCGGGACAGGGTGGCAAGAGACCCAGTACTTC
- TRBJ1-4 TRBV27 few CASSPLQGWWEKLFF TGTGCCAGCAGTCCCCTCCAGGGGTGGTGGGAAAAACTGTTTTTT
- TRBJ1-1 TRBV20-1 many CSARVKGNTEAFF TGCAGTGCTAGGGTTAAAGGGAACACTGAAGCTTTCTTT
TRBD1 TRBJ2-7 TRBV29-1 many CSVEDGFRDRKPRQYF TGCAGCGTTGAAGATGGCTTCCGGGACAGGAAGCCCCGGCAGTACTTC
- TRBJ2-7 TRBV12-3/TRBV12-4 - CASRTADEQYF TGTGCCAGCAGGACCGCGGACGAGCAGTACTTC
TRBD1 TRBJ1-2 TRBV5-4 few CASSRDRGRGGYTF TGTGCCAGCAGCCGAGACAGGGGGCGCGGTGGCTACACCTTC
TRBD1 TRBJ1-2 TRBV19 few CASSRSGTGGGGYTF TGTGCCAGTAGTCGATCCGGGACAGGGGGAGGGGGCTACACCTTC
TRBD1 TRBJ2-7 TRBV27 - CASRPQDRVSLEQYF TGTGCCAGCAGGCCCCAGGACAGGGTCTCACTCGAGCAGTACTTC
- TRBJ2-3 TRBV20-1 many CSARVQGTDTQYF TGCAGTGCTAGAGTGCAGGGTACAGATACGCAGTATTTT
- TRBJ2-3 TRBV7-9 many CASSFQGRTDTQYF TGTGCCAGCAGCTTCCAGGGTCGAACAGATACGCAGTATTTT
- TRBJ2-3 TRBV2 many CASSESLAVTDTQYF TGTGCCAGCAGTGAAAGTCTAGCCGTCACAGATACGCAGTATTTT
TRBD1 TRBJ2-2 TRBV11-3 - CASSLMGQGIAGELFF TGTGCCAGCAGCTTAATGGGACAGGGGATTGCCGGGGAGCTGTTTTTT
TRBD2 TRBJ2-7 TRBV20-1 - CSARDELAGGYEQYF TGCAGTGCTAGAGATGAACTAGCGGGGGGGTACGAGCAGTACTTC
- TRBJ1-3 TRBV2 many CASMIGSGNTIYF TGTGCCAGCATGATAGGGTCAGGAAACACCATATATTTT
- TRBJ1-1 TRBV4-1 few CASSQDSPLFFLHFENTEAFF TGCGCCAGCAGCCAAGACAGCCCCTTATTTTTTTTGCACTTCGAGAACACTGAAGCTTTCTTT
TRBD1 TRBJ1-2 TRBV6-2/TRBV6-3 - CASRQGQGMDQHGYTF TGTGCCAGCAGGCAGGGACAGGGGATGGATCAGCATGGCTACACCTTC
TRBD2 TRBJ2-1 TRBV20-1 many CSATTSGGVSNEQFF TGCAGTGCTACTACTAGCGGGGGGGTCTCAAATGAGCAGTTCTTC
- TRBJ1-6 TRBV28 many CASSFYGAQSSYNSPLHF TGTGCCAGCAGTTTTTATGGGGCCCAGAGCTCCTATAATTCACCCCTCCACTTT
- TRBJ2-5 TRBV13 few CASSLVAGTVAQETQYF TGTGCCAGCAGCTTAGTGGCCGGGACTGTAGCCCAAGAGACCCAGTACTTC
TRBD1 TRBJ1-1 TRBV19 - CASSSGQGAYTEAFF TGTGCCAGTAGCTCCGGACAGGGGGCGTACACTGAAGCTTTCTTT
- TRBJ1-1 TRBV7-9 few CASSLEQHYTEAFF TGTGCCAGCAGCTTAGAGCAGCATTACACTGAAGCTTTCTTT
TRBD1 TRBJ1-5 TRBV19 few CASTPRDRDNQPQHF TGTGCCAGTACCCCAAGGGACAGGGACAATCAGCCCCAGCATTTT
- TRBJ2-1 TRBV12-3/TRBV12-4 - CASTKGRTSYNEQFF TGTGCCAGCACAAAAGGACGCACCTCCTACAATGAGCAGTTCTTC
TRBD2 TRBJ2-5 TRBV19 once CASSIRGVQETQYF TGTGCCAGTAGTATACGGGGGGTTCAAGAGACCCAGTACTTC
- TRBJ2-2 TRBV11-3 many CASSFPAGELFF TGTGCCAGCAGCTTTCCAGCCGGGGAGCTGTTTTTT
- TRBJ2-5 TRBV15 - CATWGLEETQYF TGTGCCACTTGGGGACTGGAAGAGACCCAGTACTTC
- TRBJ1-5 TRBV6-2/TRBV6-3 few CASSYSSRQGNQPQHF TGTGCCAGCAGTTACTCGAGCAGGCAAGGGAATCAGCCCCAGCATTTT
TRBD2 TRBJ2-3 TRBV20-1 many CSARDLSGGSSAVDTQYF TGCAGTGCTAGAGATCTCAGCGGGGGCTCATCAGCGGTAGATACGCAGTATTTT
- TRBJ1-6 TRBV27 few CASSSHQGGPLHF TGTGCCAGCAGTTCACATCAGGGTGGGCCCCTCCACTTT
TRBD2 TRBJ2-5 TRBV2 many CASSGGGETQYF TGTGCCAGTAGCGGGGGTGGAGAGACCCAGTACTTC
- TRBJ2-5 TRBV2 many CASRPSNEETQYF TGTGCCAGCAGGCCTTCAAACGAGGAGACCCAGTACTTC
- TRBJ2-7 TRBV5-1 few CASSPDTFYEQYF TGCGCCAGCAGCCCGGACACCTTCTACGAGCAGTACTTC
- TRBJ2-5 TRBV6-1 many CAIRRGQETQYF TGTGCCATCCGACGGGGGCAAGAGACCCAGTACTTC